The 24 T cell receptor beta chains given below trace back to one sample, sequenced in a study of neurological immune-mediated disorders. TCRdb recomputed calls from the 5' RACE reads with MiXCR, one row per CDR3 protein. The sample consists of 80,000 or so distinct CDR3 sequences, 9.4% of them appearing once. Sequenced sample: PBMCs. The receptor source for this set is a man in his forties or fifties in good health.

This clonotype has a count of ten or more. The CDR3 nucleotides are TGTGCCAGCAGCCGCCGGACTAGGGGGACAGATACGCAGTATTTT. It translates to CASSRRTRGTDTQYF. This chain uses TRBV7-2 with TRBJ2-3; tentatively, D is TRBD2 (7 bases). Per the germline V gene, CDR1 is SGHTA and CDR2 is FQGNSA. The CDR3 loop spans 15 amino acids. V shed 5 bases and J shed 3 bases, with 15 bases lying between them.

Ten or more counts support this clonotype. The chain couples TRBV4-2 to TRBJ2-7; D call uncertain. Germline-derived CDR1 and CDR2 are LGHNA and YNFKEQ. The V end was cut by 1 base, the J end by 2 bases, with 12 bases between. The CDR3 is made up of 15 amino acids. This chain's CDR3 is CASSQGLDRAYEQYF. CDR3 bases: TGTGCCAGCAGCCAAGGCTTAGATAGGGCCTACGAGCAGTACTTC.

This clonotype was seen repeatedly, ten times or more. The genes are TRBV10-3 and TRBJ1-2; no firm D call. V lost 2 bases and J lost 8, with 9 bases in between. The CDR3 runs 12 residues. CDR1 and CDR2 (germline): ENHRY, SYGVKD. CDR3 residues: CAISEAPGGYTF. The DNA for the CDR3 is TGTGCCATCAGTGAGGCCCCGGGGGGCTACACCTTC.

This clonotype was observed at least ten times. The chain joins TRBV6-5 to TRBJ1-5, with 9 bases identical to TRBD1. After removal of 5 bases from V and 3 bases from J, the junction contained 2 bases not matched to a gene. This CDR3 has 14 amino acids. Germline V gene sequence: CDR1 MNHEY, CDR2 SVGAGI. CDR3 nucleotides: TGTGCCAGCAGTGGGACAGGGCTCAATCAGCCCCAGCATTTT. Its protein is CASSGTGLNQPQHF.

The genes are TRBV10-3 and TRBJ1-1; D is ambiguous. The germline gives CDR1 ENHRY, CDR2 SYGVKD. Trimming left V 9 bases short and J 1 base short, with 15 bases between. The CDR3 is made up of 14 amino acids. The CDR3 nucleotides read TGTGCCATAGGTGAGATCGACGGGAACACTGAAGCTTTCTTT. Encoded protein: CAIGEIDGNTEAFF.

The CDR3 sequence is CASSYSIVELNTEAFF. The CDR3 nucleotides read TGTGCCAGCAGTTACTCGATAGTGGAATTGAACACTGAAGCTTTCTTT. The V call is TRBV6-5, the J call TRBJ1-1; no clear D gene. Trimming pared 0 bases from V and 0 bases from J, leaving 11 bases between. Germline V gene lookup returns CDR1 MNHEY and CDR2 SVGAGI. The CDR3 has 16 amino acids.

There are many counts of this clonotype. The chain employs TRBV7-2 and TRBJ2-2; TRBD2 matches at 13 bases. There are 18 residues in the CDR3. Per the germline V gene, CDR1 is SGHTA and CDR2 is FQGNSA. The V gene end was trimmed by 6 bases and the J gene end by 2 bases; junction bases not matched to a gene: 9. The CDR3 spells CASRPVLAGGRNTGELFF. CDR3 nucleotide sequence: TGTGCCAGCAGACCTGTACTAGCGGGAGGGAGAAACACCGGGGAGCTGTTTTTT.

This clonotype was seen ten or more times. V is TRBV5-1 and J is TRBJ2-5; D is undetermined. V was pared by 0 bases and J by 5 bases, with 8 bases between. The CDR3 covers 13 residues. Germline-derived CDR1 and CDR2 are SGHRS and YFSETQ. The CDR3 here is CASSLEQRETQYF. Here the CDR3 DNA reads TGCGCCAGCAGCTTGGAGCAACGGGAGACCCAGTACTTC.

The sample holds many counts of this clonotype. The CDR3 sequence: CASNAIVQGDYGYTF. The CDR3 region has the DNA TGTGCCAGCAACGCAATTGTCCAGGGGGACTATGGCTACACCTTC. V gene TRBV6-2 or TRBV6-3 combines with J gene TRBJ1-2; 7 bases line up with TRBD1. Germline V gene sequence: CDR1 MNHEY, CDR2 SVGEGT. The CDR3 runs 15 residues. After removal of 7 bases from V and 3 bases from J, the junction contained 11 bases not matched to a gene.

This clonotype was seen a few times. The CDR3 DNA is TGTGCCAGCAGACTAGCGGGAGGCTCCTACAATGAGCAGTTCTTC. Its protein is CASRLAGGSYNEQFF. The chain carries TRBV27 and TRBJ2-1; the match to TRBD2 covers 12 bases. The V gene's germline CDR1 is MNHEY and CDR2 SMNVEV (reference sequence). This CDR3 is built from 15 residues. V lost 6 bases, J lost 0 bases, and 0 bases stayed unmatched.

The V and J genes are TRBV6-1 and TRBJ2-3, with 13 bases aligning to TRBD2. The V gene end was trimmed by 6 bases and the J gene end by 1 base; junction bases not matched to a gene: 13. There are 19 residues in the CDR3. CDR1 and CDR2 from the germline V gene are MNHNS and SASEGT. The CDR3 sequence is CASSRTGIGLAGGTDTQYF. CDR3 DNA: TGTGCCAGCAGCCGAACCGGGATCGGACTAGCGGGGGGCACAGATACGCAGTATTTT.

In its sample, this clonotype was seen many times. The V and J genes are TRBV7-9 and TRBJ2-1; D gene ambiguous. Between the trimmed V and J ends, which lost 1 base and 9 bases, there was a span of 13 bases. Germline values: CDR1 SEHNR, CDR2 FQNEAQ (reference sequence). The CDR3 contains 14 residues. Here the CDR3 reads CASSLGRERSEQFF. CDR3 DNA sequence: TGTGCCAGCAGCTTAGGGAGAGAAAGGAGTGAGCAGTTCTTC.

This clonotype has ten or more counts. V and J are TRBV12-3 or TRBV12-4 and TRBJ2-7; perhaps TRBD2 as D (7 bases). V was cut by 6 bases and J by 7 bases, with 28 bases left in between. This CDR3 has 17 residues. The DNA of the CDR3 is TGTGCCAGCAGCAACAGGGCGGGGGCAGGGTTGGAAGGGGAGCAGTACTTC. Translation: CASSNRAGAGLEGEQYF.

This clonotype was counted ten times or more. The rearrangement uses TRBV9 and TRBJ2-7, with 12 nucleotides matching TRBD2. V lost 3 bases and J lost 3; bases outside the gene matches: 1. The CDR3 has 14 amino acids. Germline V gene data show CDR1 as SGDLS and CDR2 as YYNGEE. CDR3 coding DNA: TGTGCCAGCAGCGGGACTAGCGGGATCTACGAGCAGTACTTC. It codes for CASSGTSGIYEQYF.

This clonotype was found many times. The rearrangement joins TRBV15 to TRBJ1-1, with a weak D call TRBD1 (5 bases). V lost 5 bases, J lost 1 base, and 11 bases lay in between. This CDR3 spans 14 amino acids. CDR1 and CDR2 (germline): LNHNV, YYDKDF (reference sequence). CDR3 protein: CATSPWGQNTEAFF. The DNA for the CDR3 is TGTGCCACCAGCCCCTGGGGCCAGAACACTGAAGCTTTCTTT.

This clonotype was seen repeatedly, ten times or more. This sequence joins TRBV20-1 and TRBJ2-3, with 9 bases aligning to TRBD2. CDR3 size: 14 residues. Per the germline V gene, CDR1 is DFQATT and CDR2 is SNEGSKA (reference sequence). With 6 bases clipped from V and 7 bases from J, the junction kept 11 bases outside the gene matches. CDR3 sequence: CSAGKGLAGYTQYF. The CDR3 nucleotides read TGCAGTGCCGGGAAGGGGCTAGCGGGATATACGCAGTATTTT.

This clonotype appeared many times. The chain couples TRBV10-3 to TRBJ1-2, with D tentatively TRBD1 (5 bases). The germline V gene encodes CDR1 ENHRY and CDR2 SYGVKD. The CDR3 has 15 residues. The ends were cut back, 3 bases at V and 3 bases at J, with 14 bases in the middle. Here the CDR3 DNA reads TGTGCCATCAGTGATGGTAAGGGACGGGACTATGGCTACACCTTC. It encodes CAISDGKGRDYGYTF.

This clonotype was counted at least ten times. The V call is TRBV4-3, the J call TRBJ2-6; D may be TRBD2 (7 bases). Germline CDR1 and CDR2: LGHNA and YSLEER. Trimming stripped 1 base from V and 2 bases from J, with 9 bases between. The CDR3 spans 16 residues. CDR3 residues: CASSQVGGAGANVLTF. CDR3 nucleotides: TGCGCCAGCAGCCAAGTAGGGGGGGCTGGGGCCAACGTCCTGACTTTC.

Ten or more counts support this clonotype. The DNA of the CDR3 is TGCGCCAGCAGCCCGCGTGAGGGCGGGCTAAACGAGCAGTACTTC. Translated, it gives CASSPREGGLNEQYF. The gene calls are TRBV5-1 and TRBJ2-7; perhaps TRBD2 as D (5 bases). The CDR3 loop spans 15 amino acids. In germline, CDR1 is SGHRS, CDR2 YFSETQ. Trimming removed 4 bases from V and 5 bases from J, with 19 bases in between.

The chain couples TRBV6-2 or TRBV6-3 to TRBJ1-1, with 7 nucleotides matching TRBD1. There are 13 residues in the CDR3. With 8 bases clipped from V and 5 bases from J, the junction kept 8 bases outside the gene matches. The germline gives CDR1 MNHEY, CDR2 SVGEGT. The CDR3 nucleotides are TGTGCCAGCTCGGACAGGACGCTTACTGAAGCTTTCTTT. Amino acids: CASSDRTLTEAFF.

This clonotype was counted between two and nine times. The gene calls are TRBV7-2 and TRBJ2-2; a possible D gene is TRBD2 (6 bases). Germline V gene data show CDR1 as SGHTA and CDR2 as FQGNSA. CDR3 length: 16 amino acids. V lost 5 bases, J lost 1 base, and 14 bases lay in between. The CDR3 is CASSPSTRGNTGELFF. CDR3 bases: TGTGCCAGCAGCCCCTCGACGCGGGGGAACACCGGGGAGCTGTTTTTT. The whole variable domain, filled in from reference TRBV7-2 and TRBJ2-2, reads GAGVSQSPSNKVTEKGKDVELRCDPISGHTALYWYRQSLGQGLEFLIYFQGNSAPDKSGLPSDRFSAERTGGSVSTLTIQRTQQEDSAVYLCASSPSTRGNTGELFFGEGSRLTVL.

This clonotype was detected many times. The chain links TRBV7-2 to TRBJ2-7; TRBD2 matches at 11 bases. V trimming: 4 bases; J trimming: 6 bases; junction bases outside the gene matches: 17. The CDR3 consists of 18 residues. In germline, CDR1 is SGHTA, CDR2 FQGNSA. CDR3 nucleotide sequence: TGTGCCAGCAGCTCCTCCAGGCTTAGCGGGAGGGTCCGTCGCGAGCAGTACTTC. This encodes CASSSSRLSGRVRREQYF.

This clonotype was detected many times. The genes are TRBV28 and TRBJ1-2; a weak D match, TRBD1 (6 bases). The V gene's germline CDR1 is MDHEN and CDR2 SYDVKM. V lost 1 base, J lost 6 bases, and 24 bases lay in between. This CDR3 has 18 residues. Written as DNA, the CDR3 is TGTGCCAGCAGTTTATCCACGGGGGCGCAGGCGTATGGGGATGGCTACACCTTC. Translating it yields CASSLSTGAQAYGDGYTF.

The table lists this clonotype with many counts. This CDR3 is CAIRPGQGASPLHF. The CDR3 region has the DNA TGTGCCATCAGGCCGGGACAGGGGGCCTCACCCCTCCACTTT. The genes are TRBV10-3 and TRBJ1-6, with 12 bases fitting TRBD1. Germline V CDR1 and CDR2: ENHRY, SYGVKD. This CDR3 is 14 amino acids long. Trimming cost V 6 bases and J 10 bases; bases outside gene matches: 4.